Included here is one T cell receptor (beta chain) sequence, with context. Aged 18 to 65, hyperthyroidism patients had new diagnoses of under 2 months' duration. The study excluded patients with other autoimmune diseases, uncontrolled infections, pregnancy or lactation. It was on clinical symptoms, serum thyroxine, TRAb, thyroid ultrasound and orbital computed tomography that diagnosis relied. Investigators amplified TCR beta CDR3 regions from RNA transcripts. Second-round multiplex PCR followed a first-round RT-PCR using HTBI primers. TCRdb itself ran the multiplex PCR reads through MiXCR, one entry per CDR3 protein. The table records 580,000 or so distinct CDR3 sequences, less than 40% of them present only once. These data are taken from a study of Graves' ophthalmopathy and Graves' hyperthyroidism. The V and J ends lost 3 bases and 0 bases, in that order; junction bases with no gene match: 9. The CDR3 runs 16 residues. CDR1 and CDR2 from the germline V gene are SGHNT and YYREEE (reference sequence).

Material: peripheral blood or thyroid tissue (not recorded which). This receptor was taken from an adult man with Graves' hyperthyroidism. V and J are TRBV5-4 and TRBJ2-7, with TRBD2 identical over 7 bases. The CDR3 bases are TGTGCCAGCAGCTCAAAGGGAGGGGTTAGCTCCTACGAGCAGTACTTC. It yields the protein CASSSKGGVSSYEQYF.